The clone carrying this TCR beta chain has a count of ten or more. Trimming pared 2 bases from V and 5 bases from J, leaving 15 bases between. Germline loops: CDR1 ENHRY, CDR2 SYGVKD. This CDR3 has 15 amino acids. TCR beta CDR3 sequences were amplified from RNA transcripts. The study used the HTBI primer set for a first-round RT-PCR of the TCR CDR3. In TCRdb, the multiplex PCR reads were re-called with MiXCR into one record per CDR3 protein. This table has 530,000 or so distinct CDR3 sequences, 15% to 20% appearing once. The data are from a study of T cells in Graves' hyperthyroidism and ophthalmopathy. Overall study: Before treatment of any kind, peripheral blood was taken at initial diagnosis.

Disease duration was under 3 months in the ophthalmopathy patients, who also had a Clinical Activity Score of at least 3 and a NOSPECS grade of at least 4. A patient was excluded if there was uncontrolled infection, other autoimmune disease, pregnancy or lactation. Sequenced: blood. The chain has TRBV10-3 and TRBJ1-2, with D perhaps TRBD1 (6 bases). The sequence was obtained from a woman under 30 with Graves' ophthalmopathy. This CDR3 reads CAISEPRQALYGYTF. CDR3 sequence (DNA): TGTGCCATCAGTGAGCCAAGACAGGCCCTTTATGGCTACACCTTC.